Listed below are T cell receptor beta chains from one sample, sequenced in a study of T cell responses to AZD1222 COVID-19 vaccine. The data were produced by immunoSEQ multiplex PCR, yet TCRdb's version contains in-frame clones alone and is incomplete. The sample gives about 140,000 clones, roughly nine tenths of which show up once; 9.3% is in the top ten. The sample in question was peripheral blood, obtained 28 days after the second AZD1222 dose. Every receptor here comes from an adult who received the AZD1222 COVID-19 vaccine. CDR3s include the opening cysteine and the closing phenylalanine or tryptophan. D genes are given only for firm matches. Rows give clone size only sometimes, using once, few, many, or a class for an expanded clone.

size: .; D: .; V: TRBV18; J: TRBJ1-1; CDR3: CASSLNGNTEAFF; DNA: TGTGCCAGCTCACTTAATGGGAACACTGAAGCTTTCTTT
size: .; D: .; V: TRBV30; J: TRBJ2-3; CDR3: CAWSLSTTDTQYF; DNA: TGTGCCTGGAGTCTCTCCACCACAGATACGCAGTATTTT
size: .; D: .; V: TRBV19; J: TRBJ2-1; CDR3: CASRKLWDVRYNEQFF; DNA: TGTGCCAGTAGGAAACTGTGGGATGTTCGCTACAATGAGCAGTTCTTC
size: .; D: .; V: TRBV6-5; J: TRBJ1-4; CDR3: CASSYTDNVREKLFF; DNA: TGTGCCAGCAGTTACACGGACAACGTGCGAGAAAAACTGTTTTTT
size: .; D: TRBD2; V: TRBV29-1; J: TRBJ2-1; CDR3: CSVDRAGVNNEQFF; DNA: TGCAGCGTTGATAGGGCGGGAGTCAACAATGAGCAGTTCTTC
size: .; D: TRBD2; V: TRBV6-1; J: TRBJ2-1; CDR3: CASSDSSGSYNEQFF; DNA: TGTGCCAGCAGTGATTCTAGCGGGTCCTACAATGAGCAGTTCTTC
size: .; D: .; V: TRBV9; J: TRBJ1-1; CDR3: CASSVSSSVRTEAFF; DNA: TGTGCCAGCAGCGTTTCCAGTAGCGTGCGGACTGAAGCTTTCTTT
size: .; D: TRBD1; V: TRBV5-1; J: TRBJ1-1; CDR3: CASSFETRGRTEAFF; DNA: TGCGCCAGCAGCTTCGAAACCAGGGGGAGGACTGAAGCTTTCTTT
size: .; D: .; V: TRBV7-9; J: TRBJ1-5; CDR3: CASSSGTNPDQPQHF; DNA: TGTGCCAGCAGCTCCGGGACAAATCCAGATCAGCCCCAGCATTTT
size: .; D: TRBD2; V: TRBV29-1; J: TRBJ2-3; CDR3: CSVDIGAGGSTDTQYF; DNA: TGCAGCGTGGACATCGGCGCGGGAGGGTCCACAGATACGCAGTATTTT
size: .; D: TRBD1; V: TRBV5-5; J: TRBJ1-1; CDR3: CASSLGTGDTEAFF; DNA: TGTGCCAGCAGCTTAGGGACAGGGGATACTGAAGCTTTCTTT
size: once; D: TRBD2; V: TRBV19; J: TRBJ2-1; CDR3: CASKNGLAGGGEQFF; DNA: TGTGCCAGTAAAAATGGACTAGCGGGAGGCGGTGAGCAGTTCTTC
size: .; D: .; V: TRBV7-9; J: TRBJ2-6; CDR3: CASGSGSGANVLTF; DNA: TGTGCCAGCGGGTCCGGATCTGGGGCCAACGTCCTGACTTTC